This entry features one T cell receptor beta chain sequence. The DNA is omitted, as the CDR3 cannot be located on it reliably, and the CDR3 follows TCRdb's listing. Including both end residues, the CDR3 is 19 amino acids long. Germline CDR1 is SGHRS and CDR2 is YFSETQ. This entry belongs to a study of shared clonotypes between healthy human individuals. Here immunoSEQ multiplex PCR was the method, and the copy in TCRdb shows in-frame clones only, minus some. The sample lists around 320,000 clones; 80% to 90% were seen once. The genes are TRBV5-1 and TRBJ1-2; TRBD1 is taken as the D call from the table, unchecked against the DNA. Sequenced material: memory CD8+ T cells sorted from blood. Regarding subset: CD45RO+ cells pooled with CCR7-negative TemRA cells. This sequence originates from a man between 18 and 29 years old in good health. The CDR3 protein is CASSLVFGPGGNLNYGYTF.